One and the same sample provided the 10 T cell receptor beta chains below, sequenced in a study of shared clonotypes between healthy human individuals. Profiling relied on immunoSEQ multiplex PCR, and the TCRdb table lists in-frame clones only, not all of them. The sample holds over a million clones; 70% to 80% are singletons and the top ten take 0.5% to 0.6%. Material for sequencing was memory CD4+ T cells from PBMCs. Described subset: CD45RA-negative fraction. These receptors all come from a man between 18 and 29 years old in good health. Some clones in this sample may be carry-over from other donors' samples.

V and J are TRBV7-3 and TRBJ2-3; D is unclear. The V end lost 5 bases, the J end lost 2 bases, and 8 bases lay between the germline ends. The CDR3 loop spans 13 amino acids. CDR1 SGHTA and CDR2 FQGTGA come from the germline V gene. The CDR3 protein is CASSPYVTDTQYF. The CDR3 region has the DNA TGTGCCAGCAGCCCGTATGTCACAGATACGCAGTATTTT.

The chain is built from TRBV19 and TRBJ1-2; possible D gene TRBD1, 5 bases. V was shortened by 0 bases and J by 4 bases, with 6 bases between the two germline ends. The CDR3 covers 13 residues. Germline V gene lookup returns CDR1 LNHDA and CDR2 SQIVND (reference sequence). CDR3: CASSIDGTYGYTF. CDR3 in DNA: TGTGCCAGTAGTATAGACGGGACCTATGGCTACACCTTC.

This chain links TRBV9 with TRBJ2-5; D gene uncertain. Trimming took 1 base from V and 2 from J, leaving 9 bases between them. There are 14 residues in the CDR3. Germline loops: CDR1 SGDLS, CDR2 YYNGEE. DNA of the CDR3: TGTGCCAGCAGCGTATTATCTGGACAAGAGACCCAGTACTTC. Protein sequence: CASSVLSGQETQYF.

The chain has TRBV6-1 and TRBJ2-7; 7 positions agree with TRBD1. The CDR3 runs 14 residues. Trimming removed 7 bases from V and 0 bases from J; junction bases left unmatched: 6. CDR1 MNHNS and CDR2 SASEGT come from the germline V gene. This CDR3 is CASTQGQNSYEQYF. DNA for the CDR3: TGTGCCAGCACCCAGGGACAGAACTCCTACGAGCAGTACTTC.

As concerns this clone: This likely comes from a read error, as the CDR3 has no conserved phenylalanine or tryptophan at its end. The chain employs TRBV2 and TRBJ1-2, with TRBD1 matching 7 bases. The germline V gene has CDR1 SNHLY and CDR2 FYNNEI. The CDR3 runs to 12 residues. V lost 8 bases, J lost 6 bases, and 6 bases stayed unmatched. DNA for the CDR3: TGTGCCAGCCAAGGACAGGTGGATGGCTACACCTTA. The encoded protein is CASQGQVDGYTL.

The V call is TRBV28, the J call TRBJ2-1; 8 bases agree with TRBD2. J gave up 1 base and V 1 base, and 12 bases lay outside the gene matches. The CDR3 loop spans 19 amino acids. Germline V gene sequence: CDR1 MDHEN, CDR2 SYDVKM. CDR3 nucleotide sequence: TGTGCCAGCAGTTTATTACAGGGCCGGGAGGGAAGGTCCTACAATGAGCAGTTCTTC. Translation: CASSLLQGREGRSYNEQFF.

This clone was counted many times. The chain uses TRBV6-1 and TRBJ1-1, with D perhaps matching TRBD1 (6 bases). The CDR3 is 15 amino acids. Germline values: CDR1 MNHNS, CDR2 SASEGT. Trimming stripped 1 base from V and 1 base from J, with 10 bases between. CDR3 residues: CASSEVGQTNTEAFF. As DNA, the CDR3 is TGTGCCAGCAGTGAAGTCGGACAGACGAACACTGAAGCTTTCTTT.

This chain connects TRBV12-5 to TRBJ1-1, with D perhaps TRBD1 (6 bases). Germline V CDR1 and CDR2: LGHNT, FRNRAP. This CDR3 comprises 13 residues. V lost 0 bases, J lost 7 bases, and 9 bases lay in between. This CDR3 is CASGLVLGGEAFF. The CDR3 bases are TGTGCTAGTGGTTTGGTACTAGGGGGTGAAGCTTTCTTT.

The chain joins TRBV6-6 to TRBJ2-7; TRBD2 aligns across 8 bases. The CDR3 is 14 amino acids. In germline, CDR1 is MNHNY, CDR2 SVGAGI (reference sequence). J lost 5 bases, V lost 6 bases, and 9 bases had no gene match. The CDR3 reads CASRSRGGDNEQYF. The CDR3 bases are TGTGCCAGCAGGTCACGGGGGGGGGACAACGAGCAGTACTTC.

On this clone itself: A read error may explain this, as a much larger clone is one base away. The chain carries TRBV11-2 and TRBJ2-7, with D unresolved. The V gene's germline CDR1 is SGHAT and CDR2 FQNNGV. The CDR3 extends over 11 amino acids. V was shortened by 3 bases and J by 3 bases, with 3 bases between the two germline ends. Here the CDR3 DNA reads TGTGCCAGCAGCTTCTACTACGAGCAGTACTTC. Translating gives CASSFYYEQYF. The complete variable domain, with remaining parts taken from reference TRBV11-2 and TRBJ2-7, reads EAGVAQSPRYKIIEKRQSVAFWCNPISGHATLYWYQQILGQGPKLLIQFQNNGVVDDSQLPKDRFSAERLKGVDSTLKIQPAKLEDSAVYLCASSFYYEQYFGPGTRLTVT.